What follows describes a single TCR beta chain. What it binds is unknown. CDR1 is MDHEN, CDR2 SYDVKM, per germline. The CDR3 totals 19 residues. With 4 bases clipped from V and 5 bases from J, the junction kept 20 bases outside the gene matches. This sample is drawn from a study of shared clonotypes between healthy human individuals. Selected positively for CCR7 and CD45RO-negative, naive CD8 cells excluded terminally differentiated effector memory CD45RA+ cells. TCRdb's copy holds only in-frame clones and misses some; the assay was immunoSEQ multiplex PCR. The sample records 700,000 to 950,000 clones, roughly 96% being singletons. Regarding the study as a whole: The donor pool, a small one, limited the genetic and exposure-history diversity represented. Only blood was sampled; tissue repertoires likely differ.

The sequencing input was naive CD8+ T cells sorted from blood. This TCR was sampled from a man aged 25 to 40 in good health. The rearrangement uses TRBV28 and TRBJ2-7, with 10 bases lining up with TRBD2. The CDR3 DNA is TGTGCCAGCAGTTCCCGATACCGACTAGCGGGCTCCTCAGACCACGAGCAGTACTTC. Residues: CASSSRYRLAGSSDHEQYF.